A selection of T cell receptor beta chains follows, all from one sample in a study of T-cell reconstitution after alpha-beta-depleted transplantation in children. TCRdb re-called the PCR reads with MiXCR, one entry per CDR3 protein. The profile covers around 340,000 distinct CDR3 sequences, with about 14% appearing a single time and about 4.5% taken by the ten largest. The sequenced sample was PBMCs, obtained from the stem cell graft. The receptors derive from a human donor who donated a stem cell graft to a child with Fanconi anemia. The CDR3 runs from the conserved cysteine through the conserved F or W. D genes are given only for firm matches. Clone size is stated in some rows and not others, as once, few, many or a class when expanded.

d_gene	len	v_gene	abundance	j_gene	CDR3nt	CDR3aa
.	13	TRBV29-1	many	TRBJ1-1	TGCAGCGTTGGAAGGGACATGAACACTGAAGCTTTCTTT	CSVGRDMNTEAFF
.	13	TRBV6-1	many	TRBJ2-7	TGTGCCAGCAGCTCAGGGGTTAGACACGAGCAGTACTTC	CASSSGVRHEQYF
.	17	TRBV6-5	.	TRBJ1-1	TGTGCCAGCAGTTACCTCTCTAATCGGGGGCCTGGCACTGAAGCTTTCTTT	CASSYLSNRGPGTEAFF
.	14	TRBV20-1	many	TRBJ2-1	TGCAGTGCTAGCGGGGGGCAAAGTTCTGGTGAGCAGTTCTTC	CSASGGQSSGEQFF
TRBD1	15	TRBV12-3/TRBV12-4	few	TRBJ1-3	TGTGCCAGCAGTGCCGCAGGGGGCATGGGAAACACCATATATTTT	CASSAAGGMGNTIYF
TRBD2	18	TRBV7-6	few	TRBJ2-5	TGTGCCAGCAGCTTAGGGCTAGCGGGGGCCGGGGGTGAAGAGACCCAGTACTTC	CASSLGLAGAGGEETQYF
.	12	TRBV20-1	many	TRBJ2-3	TGCAGTGCTAGAGGACCCACAGATACGCAGTATTTT	CSARGPTDTQYF
TRBD1	15	TRBV25-1	.	TRBJ1-4	TGTGCCAGCCCTATAACCGGGACAGTCAATGAAAAACTGTTTTTT	CASPITGTVNEKLFF
.	15	TRBV5-1	.	TRBJ1-2	TGCGCCAGCAGCTCCTTGACTACGGGGACGGGTGGCTACACCTTC	CASSSLTTGTGGYTF
TRBD1	14	TRBV28	.	TRBJ2-1	TGTGCCAGCTTAGTAGGGACAGGTTACAATGAGCAGTTCTTC	CASLVGTGYNEQFF
.	15	TRBV6-1	.	TRBJ1-3	TGTGCCAGCAGAAACACGGGGGCACCTGGAAACACCATATATTTT	CASRNTGAPGNTIYF
TRBD1	14	TRBV7-8	few	TRBJ2-1	TGTGCCAGCAGCCGCGGGACAGGCCACAATGAGCAGTTCTTC	CASSRGTGHNEQFF
.	15	TRBV7-8	many	TRBJ1-3	TGTGCCAGCAGCTTAGTCCCGGGGAGCGGAAACACCATATATTTT	CASSLVPGSGNTIYF
.	13	TRBV10-2	few	TRBJ1-1	TGCGCCAGCGGTGGGTACATGAACACTGAAGCTTTCTTT	CASGGYMNTEAFF
.	12	TRBV29-1	many	TRBJ2-5	TGCAGCGTTGGGACAGACCAAGAGACCCAGTACTTC	CSVGTDQETQYF
TRBD2	16	TRBV7-8	many	TRBJ2-3	TGTGCCAGCAGCTTAGAGCCGGGGGGAAGCACAGATACGCAGTATTTT	CASSLEPGGSTDTQYF
.	13	TRBV3-1	.	TRBJ1-1	TGTGCCAGCAGCCGTCGAGTGAACACTGAAGCTTTCTTT	CASSRRVNTEAFF
.	14	TRBV21-1	.	TRBJ1-1	TGTGCCAGCAGAGGACACGAAGCGAACACTGAAGCTTTCTTT	CASRGHEANTEAFF
.	15	TRBV12-3/TRBV12-4	few	TRBJ2-1	TGTGCCAGCAGCTCCTCGGGGACCCCCGTTGGTGAGCAGTTCTTC	CASSSSGTPVGEQFF
TRBD1	19	TRBV6-5	few	TRBJ1-2	TGTGCCAGCAGTTATAGTCTCGATGGCCGGACAGGGGGCTACTATGGCTACACCTTC	CASSYSLDGRTGGYYGYTF
TRBD2	15	TRBV7-3	.	TRBJ2-1	TGTGCCAGCAGCCCTCGCGGGGGGGGGATTAGTGAGCAGTTCTTC	CASSPRGGGISEQFF
.	13	TRBV11-2	many	TRBJ2-2	TGTGCCAGCAGCTTAATAGGGGCCGGGGAGCTGTTTTTT	CASSLIGAGELFF
.	12	TRBV6-6	.	TRBJ1-1	TGTGCCAGCAGTTTCGACTGGCTTGAAGCTTTCTTT	CASSFDWLEAFF
TRBD2	15	TRBV12-3/TRBV12-4	.	TRBJ2-7	TGTGCCAGCAGTTTAGGACTAGCGGGGGACTACGAGCAGTACTTC	CASSLGLAGDYEQYF
.	13	TRBV6-2/TRBV6-3	many	TRBJ2-1	.	CASSVAVGSNLFF
.	13	TRBV29-1	few	TRBJ2-2	TGCAGCGTTGAAGCGATGGGGGGCGGGGAGCTGTTTTTT	CSVEAMGGGELFF
TRBD1	13	TRBV20-1	few	TRBJ1-2	TGCAGTGCAGGGGACAGGTGGAGCTATGGCTACACCTTC	CSAGDRWSYGYTF
TRBD1	17	TRBV5-5	.	TRBJ1-2	TGTGCCAGCAGCTTGATGAGGCCAGGACGGACAGGGGAAGGCTACACCTTC	CASSLMRPGRTGEGYTF
.	14	TRBV4-3	many	TRBJ2-7	TGCGCCAGCAGCCAAGGTGGCAGTTCCTACGAGCAGTACTTC	CASSQGGSSYEQYF
.	15	TRBV5-5	few	TRBJ2-6	TGTGCCAGCAGCTTGGCCTTCTCTGGGGCCAACGTCCTGACTTTC	CASSLAFSGANVLTF
.	13	TRBV19	.	TRBJ2-5	TGTGCCAGCTCCGATCAGACCCAAGAGACCCAGTACTTC	CASSDQTQETQYF
.	14	TRBV5-1	few	TRBJ1-1	TGCGCCAGCAGCCCCGGGGGAAAAGTAACTGAAGCTTTCTTT	CASSPGGKVTEAFF
.	15	TRBV2	.	TRBJ1-5	TGTGCCAGCAGTGTGATGGGATATAGCAATCAGCCCCAGCATTTT	CASSVMGYSNQPQHF
.	14	TRBV20-1	.	TRBJ2-1	TGCAGTGCTAGAGATTTCGCAGGGGTTAATGAGCAGTTCTTC	CSARDFAGVNEQFF
TRBD2	15	TRBV12-3/TRBV12-4	few	TRBJ2-3	TGTGCCAGCAGTTTGAGCGGGGGTAGGACAGATACGCAGTATTTT	CASSLSGGRTDTQYF
.	12	TRBV7-9	many	TRBJ1-2	TGTGCCAGCACCCTAACGGGGGATGGCTACACCTTC	CASTLTGDGYTF
TRBD1	20	TRBV5-1	few	TRBJ2-5	TGCGCCAGCAGCTCCAGCAGGGGCGGGACAGGGGTAGGACGGCAAGAGACCCAGTACTTC	CASSSSRGGTGVGRQETQYF
.	11	TRBV11-1	.	TRBJ2-5	TGTGCCACAGGACTGAGGGAGACCCAGTACTTC	CATGLRETQYF
.	13	TRBV12-3/TRBV12-4	.	TRBJ2-1	TGTGCCAGCAATCGGGACACTAACAATGAGCAGTTCTTC	CASNRDTNNEQFF
.	13	TRBV5-1	.	TRBJ2-7	TGCGCCAGCAGCTTGAATCGGGACTACGAGCAGTACTTC	CASSLNRDYEQYF